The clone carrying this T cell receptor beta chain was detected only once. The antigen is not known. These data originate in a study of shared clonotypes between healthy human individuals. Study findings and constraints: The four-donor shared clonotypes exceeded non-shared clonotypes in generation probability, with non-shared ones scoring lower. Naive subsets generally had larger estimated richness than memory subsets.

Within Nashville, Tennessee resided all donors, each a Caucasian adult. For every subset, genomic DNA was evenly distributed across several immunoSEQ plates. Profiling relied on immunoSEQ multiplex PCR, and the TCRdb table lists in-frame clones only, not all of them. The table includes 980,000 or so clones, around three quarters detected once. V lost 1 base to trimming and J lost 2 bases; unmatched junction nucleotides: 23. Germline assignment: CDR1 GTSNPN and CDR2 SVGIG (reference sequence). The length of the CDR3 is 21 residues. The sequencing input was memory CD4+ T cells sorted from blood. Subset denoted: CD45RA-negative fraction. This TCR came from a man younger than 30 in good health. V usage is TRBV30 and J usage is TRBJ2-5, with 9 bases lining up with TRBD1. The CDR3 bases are TGTGCCTGGAGTGCCCGCCGTTTTTCCCCCCGGGACAGGGCAGGACAAGAGACCCAGTACTTC. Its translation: CAWSARRFSPRDRAGQETQYF.